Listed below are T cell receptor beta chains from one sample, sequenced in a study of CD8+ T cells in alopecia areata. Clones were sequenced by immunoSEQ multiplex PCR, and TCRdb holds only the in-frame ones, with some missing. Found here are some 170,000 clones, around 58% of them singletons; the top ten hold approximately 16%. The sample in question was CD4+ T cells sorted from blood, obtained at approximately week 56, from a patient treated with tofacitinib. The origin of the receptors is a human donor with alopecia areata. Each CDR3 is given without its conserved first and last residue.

ASSVPGQGISTQY | TRBV19 | 13
ASSYSGTHT | TRBV6-5 | 9
ASSQPLAGEIYEQY | TRBV4-2 | 14
SVCRVLNTEAF | TRBV29-1 | 11
SAGAGTGEL | TRBV29-1 | 9
ASGLVPWTGDSSNQPQH | TRBV12-5 | 17
ASSVQGAGKLF | TRBV28 | 11
ASSSRDSNQPQH | TRBV5-1 | 12
ATSRDIRGGETQY | TRBV15 | 13
ASSPQTKGYNEQF | TRBV18 | 13
ASSATPARGTEAF | TRBV7-3 | 13
SARDGTGRY | TRBV20-1 | 9
ASSRSTGDQPQH | TRBV5-6 | 12
ASSFRGLGEEKLF | TRBV5-6 | 13
ASSLDWGSSSGANVLT | TRBV5-6 | 16
SAHQTEGYT | TRBV20-1 | 9
ASSAQGQETQY | TRBV6-1 | 11
ASSRDRGGDEQF | TRBV5-1 | 12
ASRAQGYNSPLH | TRBV27 | 12
ATREGLTNEKLF | TRBV2 | 12